Each of the 24 T cell receptor beta chains below was sequenced from the same sample in a study of shared clonotypes between healthy human individuals. The data were produced by immunoSEQ multiplex PCR, yet TCRdb's version contains in-frame clones alone and is incomplete. The sample includes approximately 1.5 million clones, 95% to 99% of them seen just once. The specimen sequenced was naive CD4+ T cells sorted from blood. Subset described: CD45RA+ positively selected. Receptors originate from a man aged 25-40 years in good health.

The genes are TRBV2 and TRBJ2-5; D is uncertain. V was trimmed by 7 bases and J by 1 base, leaving 22 bases between them. This CDR3 spans 17 amino acids. The germline CDR1 and CDR2 sequences are SNHLY and FYNNEI. The CDR3 sequence: CASIRARNSASQETQYF. The DNA of the CDR3 is TGTGCCAGCATTAGGGCCAGAAACAGCGCAAGCCAAGAGACCCAGTACTTC. The whole variable domain, remainder taken from reference TRBV2 and TRBJ2-5, is EPEVTQTPSHQVTQMGQEVILRCVPISNHLYFYWYRQILGQKVEFLVSFYNNEISEKSEIFDDQFSVERPDGSNFTLKIRSTKLEDSAMYFCASIRARNSASQETQYFGPGTRLLVL.

This chain uses TRBV5-4 with TRBJ2-1, with no clear D. CDR3 length: 13 amino acids. From germline, CDR1 is SGHNT and CDR2 YYREEE (reference sequence). Trimming removed 6 bases from V and 8 bases from J, with 15 bases in between. The CDR3, as DNA: TGTGCCAGCACTCTCCCGGGCTCCCATGAGCAGTTCTTC. Its protein product is CASTLPGSHEQFF.

The chain recombines TRBV14 with TRBJ2-3, with D possibly being TRBD2 (6 bases). The V and J ends lost 4 bases and 7 bases respectively, with 21 bases between them. The CDR3 sequence is 16 residues long. Germline V gene lookup returns CDR1 SGHDN and CDR2 FVKESK. CDR3 region: CASSPKVITEGNTQYF. The CDR3 DNA reads as TGTGCCAGCAGCCCGAAGGTCATAACGGAGGGAAATACGCAGTATTTT.

The gene calls are TRBV6-1 and TRBJ2-7; D might be TRBD1 (6 bases). The CDR3 sequence is 14 residues long. V lost 6 bases and J 0 bases, leaving 12 bases between the germline ends. Germline CDR1 is MNHNS and CDR2 is SASEGT. CDR3 coding DNA: TGTGCCAGCAGCACAGGGCCTCGCTCCTACGAGCAGTACTTC. Protein product: CASSTGPRSYEQYF.

The J gene is TRBJ2-7, the V gene TRBV5-1; 9 bases are a match to TRBD1. CDR1 is SGHRS and CDR2 is YFSETQ in the germline V gene. V gave up 4 bases and J gave up 5 bases; unmatched junction bases: 13. This CDR3 comprises 16 residues. The CDR3 bases are TGCGCCAGCAGCCCCATCCCCGGGACAGGGTCCCACGAGCAGTACTTC. Amino acids: CASSPIPGTGSHEQYF.

The chain combines TRBV11-1 with TRBJ2-7, with D possibly being TRBD2 (7 bases). The CDR3 length is 16 residues. The V gene's germline CDR1 is SGHAT and CDR2 FQDESV (reference sequence). The V end lost 2 bases, the J end lost 4 bases, and 18 bases lay between the germline ends. The CDR3 region is CASSLLSARGGYEQYF. The DNA of the CDR3 is TGTGCCAGCAGCTTACTAAGCGCAAGGGGGGGATACGAGCAGTACTTC. Full variable domain (missing parts from reference TRBV11-1 and TRBJ2-7): EAEVAQSPRYKITEKSQAVAFWCDPISGHATLYWYRQILGQGPELLVQFQDESVVDDSQLPKDRFSAERLKGVDSTLKIQPAELGDSAMYLCASSLLSARGGYEQYFGPGTRLTVT.

The chain has TRBV28 and TRBJ2-1, with 7 positions matching TRBD2. Losses at the gene ends were 11 bases for V and 2 bases for J; bases not matched to a gene: 12. The V gene's germline CDR1 is MDHEN and CDR2 SYDVKM. The CDR3 spans 15 residues. The CDR3 DNA is TGTGCCGGATCGGGAGGCCGGAACCCCTACAATGAGCAGTTCTTC. Its translation is CAGSGGRNPYNEQFF.

The CDR3: CASSASGLAGGSSYNEQFF. CDR3 sequence (DNA): TGTGCCAGCAGTGCCTCTGGGCTAGCGGGAGGGAGCTCCTACAATGAGCAGTTCTTC. The rearrangement joins TRBV6-1 to TRBJ2-1; 12 bases match TRBD2. V lost 4 bases, J lost 0 bases, and 10 bases stayed unmatched. The CDR3 sequence is 19 residues long. Per the germline V gene, CDR1 is MNHNS and CDR2 is SASEGT.

With regard to this clone: One junction end does not reproduce the germline sequence, and a read error may be involved. This chain uses TRBV7-7 with TRBJ1-1, with a tentative D call TRBD1 (5 bases). There are 16 residues in the CDR3. Germline values: CDR1 SSHAT, CDR2 FNYEAQ (reference sequence). Here the CDR3 DNA reads TGTGCTAGCAGCAAGCTATTTAAGACAGCGAACACTGAAGCTTTCTTT. Translating gives CASSKLFKTANTEAFF.

The gene calls are TRBV5-4 and TRBJ2-7; D may be TRBD1 (5 bases). Trimming removed 4 bases from V and 12 bases from J, with 17 bases in between. The CDR3 is 12 amino acids. The germline gives CDR1 SGHNT, CDR2 YYREEE (reference sequence). For the CDR3, the DNA is TGTGCCAGCAGCCCCCAAGGGGTCCACCCGTACTTC. Residues: CASSPQGVHPYF.

The rearrangement links TRBV7-9 to TRBJ1-3, with 8 bases identical to TRBD1. Trimming took 3 bases from V and 2 from J; bases not matched to a gene: 3. The CDR3 extends over 15 amino acids. Germline loops: CDR1 SEHNR, CDR2 FQNEAQ (reference sequence). CDR3 nucleotides: TGTGCCAGCAGCTTGGACAGGGTCACTGGAAACACCATATATTTT. Translated: CASSLDRVTGNTIYF.

V usage is TRBV7-9 and J usage is TRBJ2-2, with TRBD2 matching over 9 bases. Germline CDR1 SEHNR, CDR2 FQNEAQ (reference sequence). CDR3 length: 18 residues. The trim removed 4 bases at V and 4 bases at J, leaving 13 bases unmatched. The CDR3 DNA follows: TGTGCCAGCAGCTCCAAAGCGGGACTAGCTGCGACCACCGGGGAGCTGTTTTTT. Encoded protein: CASSSKAGLAATTGELFF.

This clone was detected only once. The chain employs TRBV5-5 and TRBJ1-2; no clear D. Trimming pared 0 bases from V and 5 bases from J, leaving 11 bases between. The CDR3 is 14 amino acids. Germline V gene data show CDR1 as SGHKS and CDR2 as YYEKEE (reference sequence). CDR3 DNA: TGTGCCAGCAGCTTGGGCGTACGGTTTTATGGCTACACCTTC. Its protein is CASSLGVRFYGYTF.

The table lists this clone with a count of one. The V call is TRBV28, the J call TRBJ2-1; D unclear. CDR1 is MDHEN and CDR2 is SYDVKM in the germline V gene. V lost 6 bases, J lost 10 bases, and 13 bases lay in between. The CDR3 length is 12 residues. The CDR3 here is CASSSPHAEQFF. The CDR3 nucleotides read TGTGCCAGCAGCTCCCCTCACGCCGAGCAGTTCTTC.

Note on this clone: At one boundary the junction diverges from the germline segment, which might be a read error. The gene calls are TRBV28 and TRBJ1-5; 8 bases align to TRBD1. Germline lookup yields CDR1 MDHEN and CDR2 SYDVKM. CDR3 length: 15 residues. The CDR3 nucleotides read TGTGCAAGCAGTTTGGCGGGACAGGGCAATCAGCCCCAGCATTTT. As protein: CASSLAGQGNQPQHF.

On this clone itself: The same CDR3 also results from other DNA sequences found in this sample. The genes are TRBV5-1 and TRBJ2-2; D possibly corresponds to TRBD2 (6 bases). Germline V gene lookup returns CDR1 SGHRS and CDR2 YFSETQ. Between the trimmed V and J ends, which lost 4 bases and 1 base, there was a span of 11 bases. The CDR3 is 15 amino acids. The CDR3 here is CASSLSGVNTGELFF. The CDR3 DNA is TGCGCCAGCAGCCTTAGCGGAGTGAACACCGGGGAGCTGTTTTTT.

This clone was recorded once. This specimen includes other DNA sequences encoding the same CDR3. The chain uses TRBV18 and TRBJ2-1, with TRBD2 identical over 13 bases. CDR1 and CDR2 (germline): KGHSH, LQKENI. V shed 3 bases and J 3 bases; nucleotides not matched to a gene: 2. The CDR3 runs to 16 residues. CDR3: CASSPGLAGVYNEQFF. The CDR3 coding sequence is TGTGCCAGCTCACCTGGACTAGCGGGGGTCTACAATGAGCAGTTCTTC.

J is TRBJ1-2 and V is TRBV27; 7 bases agree with TRBD1. With V trimmed by 8 bases and J by 4 bases, 10 bases remained unmatched. Germline CDR1 reads MNHEY; CDR2 reads SMNVEV (reference sequence). The CDR3 is 14 amino acids. CDR3 sequence: CASRRDSNTYGYTF. Written as DNA, the CDR3 is TGTGCCAGCCGGAGGGACAGCAATACCTATGGCTACACCTTC.

The chain uses TRBV5-6 and TRBJ1-2; tentatively, D is TRBD1 (6 bases). The V gene lost 5 bases and the J gene lost 4 bases, with 12 bases spanning the gap. The CDR3 covers 13 residues. From germline, CDR1 is SGHDT and CDR2 YYEEEE. CDR3 in DNA: TGTGCCAGCAGTCTTGGGGGCACCTATGGCTACACCTTC. Its protein is CASSLGGTYGYTF.

This clone was seen only once. The rearrangement links TRBV5-1 to TRBJ2-5; 7 nucleotides agree with TRBD1. V lost 5 bases and J lost 2; bases outside the gene matches: 6. This CDR3 is 14 amino acids long. CDR1 is SGHRS, CDR2 YFSETQ, per germline. DNA of the CDR3: TGCGCCAGCAGACCCGGGACAGCACAAGAGACCCAGTACTTC. It is translated as CASRPGTAQETQYF.

This clone was observed a single time. The rearrangement joins TRBV28 to TRBJ1-2, with D hard to call. V lost 2 bases and J 8 bases, leaving 12 bases between the germline ends. The CDR3 totals 13 residues. In germline, CDR1 is MDHEN, CDR2 SYDVKM. The CDR3 loop reads CASSLLGSLGYTF. Written as DNA, the CDR3 is TGTGCCAGCAGTTTACTTGGCAGTCTCGGCTACACCTTC.

The chain combines TRBV6-1 with TRBJ2-7; 8 bases match TRBD1. Losses at the gene ends were 8 bases for V and 6 bases for J; bases not matched to a gene: 9. There are 13 residues in the CDR3. CDR1 and CDR2 (germline): MNHNS, SASEGT. The CDR3 protein is CASVTGATSEQYF. DNA of the CDR3: TGTGCCAGCGTGACAGGGGCGACCTCCGAGCAGTACTTC.

This chain connects TRBV5-6 to TRBJ2-6; D ambiguous. The CDR3 loop spans 17 amino acids. Germline V gene sequence: CDR1 SGHDT, CDR2 YYEEEE. The V gene lost 6 bases and the J gene lost 0 bases, with 16 bases spanning the gap. CDR3 DNA: TGTGCCAGCATTCTGACACTGCCCTTCTCTGGGGCCAACGTCCTGACTTTC. Protein sequence: CASILTLPFSGANVLTF.

The chain combines TRBV5-8 with TRBJ2-3; TRBD2 might be the D (6 bases). Germline V gives CDR1 SGHTS, CDR2 YDEGEE. V dropped 1 base and J dropped 7 bases, with 13 bases sitting between them. This CDR3 spans 14 amino acids. CDR3 protein: CASSLSGRDYTQYF. In DNA, the CDR3 is TGTGCCAGCAGCTTGAGCGGCAGGGACTATACGCAGTATTTT.